The 3 T cell receptor beta chains below were found in one sample sequenced in a study of preoperative IRX-2 immunotherapy in early breast cancer. Profiling relied on immunoSEQ multiplex PCR, and the TCRdb table lists in-frame clones only, not all of them. Among roughly 42,000 clones listed, roughly 77% were seen once. As for treatment: preoperative locoregional IRX-2 cytokine immunotherapy. The sample here was tumor tissue, taken after IRX-2 immunotherapy. The receptors were gathered from a human donor with breast cancer.

About this clone itself: A junction boundary mismatches the germline segment, possibly from a read error. The CDR3 protein is CVSRFTTLADTYEQYF. CDR3 coding DNA: TGTGTCAGCAGATTTACGACCCTAGCGGACACCTACGAGCAGTACTTC. The chain is built from TRBV6-8 and TRBJ2-7; TRBD2 matches 7 bases. The CDR3 is 16 residues long. Germline CDR1 and CDR2: MNHGY and SAAAGT.

CDR3 sequence: CASTNLGGGSYNEQFF. Written as DNA, the CDR3 is TGTGCCAGCACCAACCTCGGGGGGGGGTCCTACAATGAGCAGTTCTTC. The chain recombines TRBV2 with TRBJ2-1, with 8 bases lining up with TRBD2. The CDR3 has 16 amino acids. J gave up 1 base and V 7 bases, and 9 bases lay outside the gene matches. Germline V gene sequence: CDR1 SNHLY, CDR2 FYNNEI.

The rearrangement uses TRBV28 and TRBJ1-4; 7 positions agree with TRBD1. Germline lookup yields CDR1 MDHEN and CDR2 SYDVKM. This CDR3 is built from 15 residues. The junction had 3 bases not matched to a gene; V was cut back by 3 bases and J by 2 bases. The DNA for the CDR3 is TGTGCCAGCAGTTTCGGACAGGTGACTAATGAAAAACTGTTTTTT. This gives the protein CASSFGQVTNEKLFF.